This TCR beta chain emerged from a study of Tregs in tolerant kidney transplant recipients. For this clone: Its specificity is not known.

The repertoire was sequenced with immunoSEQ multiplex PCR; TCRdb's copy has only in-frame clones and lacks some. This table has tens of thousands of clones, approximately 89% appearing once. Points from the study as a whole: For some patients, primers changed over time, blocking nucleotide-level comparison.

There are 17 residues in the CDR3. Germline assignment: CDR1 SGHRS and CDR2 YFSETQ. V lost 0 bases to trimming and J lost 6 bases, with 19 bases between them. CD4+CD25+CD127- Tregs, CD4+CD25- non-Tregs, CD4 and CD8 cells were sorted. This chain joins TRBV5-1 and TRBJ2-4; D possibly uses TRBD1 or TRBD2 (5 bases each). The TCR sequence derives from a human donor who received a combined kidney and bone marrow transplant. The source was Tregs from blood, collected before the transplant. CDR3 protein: CASSLGSVVGVGNIQYF. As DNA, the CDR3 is TGCGCCAGCAGCTTGGGGTCGGTGGTGGGGGTCGGAAACATTCAGTACTTC. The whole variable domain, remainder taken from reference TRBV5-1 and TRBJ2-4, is KAGVTQTPRYLIKTRGQQVTLSCSPISGHRSVSWYQQTPGQGLQFLFEYFSETQRNKGNFPGRFSGRQFSNSRSEMNVSTLELGDSALYLCASSLGSVVGVGNIQYFGAGTRLSVL.